This entry is about one T cell receptor beta chain. This entry comes from a study of blood T cell repertoires in COVID-19. Whole-study context: From the United States, Italy and Spain came samples of acute and convalescent COVID-19.

The CDR3 has 18 amino acids. Deletions cut 4 bases from V and 4 bases from J, with 27 bases between. Germline lookup yields CDR1 SGDLS and CDR2 YYNGEE. Patients at the Seattle site were enrolled during active infection and followed longitudinally. Some clones are missing from TCRdb's copy, which holds only in-frame ones; the method was immunoSEQ multiplex PCR. The table includes under 45,000 clones, over 75% detected once. The sequenced material came from peripheral blood. This TCR derives from a man aged 70 or older with COVID-19, enrolled during active disease. The chain recombines TRBV9 with TRBJ2-7; D might be TRBD2 (7 bases). CDR3 coding DNA: TGTGCCAGCAGCACCTCAGCGGGACCCGGGTTAGGGACATACGAGCAGTACTTC. This sequence encodes CASSTSAGPGLGTYEQYF.